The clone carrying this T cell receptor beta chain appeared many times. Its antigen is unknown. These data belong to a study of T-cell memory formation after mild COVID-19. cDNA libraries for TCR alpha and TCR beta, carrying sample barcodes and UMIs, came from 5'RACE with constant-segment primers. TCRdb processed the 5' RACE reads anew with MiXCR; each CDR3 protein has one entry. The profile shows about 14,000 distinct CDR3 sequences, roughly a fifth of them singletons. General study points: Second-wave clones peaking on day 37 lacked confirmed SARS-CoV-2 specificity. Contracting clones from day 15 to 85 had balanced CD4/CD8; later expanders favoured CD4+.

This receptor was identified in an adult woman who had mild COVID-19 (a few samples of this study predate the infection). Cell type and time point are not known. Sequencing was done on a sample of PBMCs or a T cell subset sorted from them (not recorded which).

The CDR3 loop reads CASSLVRGLNTEAFF. The CDR3 region has the DNA TGTGCCAGCAGCTTAGTGAGGGGTCTGAACACTGAAGCTTTCTTT. V and J are TRBV7-9 and TRBJ1-1; weak D call: TRBD1 (5 bases). The V gene lost 1 base and the J gene lost 0 bases, with 9 bases spanning the gap. CDR1 and CDR2 from the germline V gene are SEHNR and FQNEAQ (reference sequence). This CDR3 has 15 residues.